The 14 T cell receptor beta chains below were found in one sample sequenced in a study of T cells in women clearing cervical HPV infection. Assay: immunoSEQ multiplex PCR; the TCRdb copy retains only in-frame clones and omits some. This sample's table has more than 20,000 clones. Source material: blood buffy coat. The receptors were sampled from a woman aged 18-70 years with a cervical HPV16 infection that either progressed to CIN3+ or cleared (not recorded which).

With respect to this clone: The observed sequence ends 3 residues before the CDR3 terminus, with the missing tail filled in from the germline J gene. The V and J genes are TRBV5-6 and TRBJ1-1; 8 bases are a match to TRBD1. The V gene end was trimmed by 3 bases and the J gene end by 4 bases; junction bases not matched to a gene: 5. CDR1 SGHDT and CDR2 YYEEEE come from the germline V gene. The CDR3 length is 14 residues. CDR3 in amino acids: CASSSGQGGTEAFF. The CDR3 DNA, read in part, is TGTGCCAGCAGCTCCGGACAGGGTGGCACTGAA.

As for this clone: The read terminates 3 residues ahead of where the CDR3 ends, so the germline J gene completes it. The genes are TRBV19 and TRBJ2-2; the D gene is possibly TRBD1 (7 bases). CDR3 length equals 16 residues. Germline values: CDR1 LNHDA, CDR2 SQIVND (reference sequence). V shed 7 bases and J shed 5 bases, with 20 bases lying between them. The covered CDR3 bases are TGTGCCAGTAAGGAAGTAGCGGCAGGGGGGACCGGGGAG. Translation: CASKEVAAGGTGE. Given in full, the CDR3 is CASKEVAAGGTGELFF.

On this clone itself: The sequenced fragment ends 3 residues before the CDR3 boundary, so the rest is inferred from the germline J gene. This chain connects TRBV9 to TRBJ2-7; no firm D call. This CDR3 has 14 amino acids. Per the germline V gene, CDR1 is SGDLS and CDR2 is YYNGEE. V was shortened by 0 bases and J by 0 bases, with 7 bases between the two germline ends. This CDR3 reads CASSVEGSSYEQYF. The part of the CDR3 DNA that was read is TGTGCCAGCAGCGTAGAGGGCAGCTCCTACGAG.

In the case of this clone: The sequenced fragment ends 3 residues before the CDR3 boundary, so the rest is inferred from the germline J gene. The V and J genes are TRBV20-1 and TRBJ2-1; D perhaps matches TRBD2 (6 bases). The length of the CDR3 is 13 residues. Trimming stripped 0 bases from V and 8 bases from J, with 11 bases between. Germline V lookup: CDR1 DFQATT, CDR2 SNEGSKA (reference sequence). CDR3 loop: CSARDMAGYEQFF. The DNA read from the CDR3 is TGCAGTGCTAGAGATATGGCGGGATATGAG.

Turning to this clone: The read ends 3 residues early relative to the CDR3; the germline J gene fills the gap. This sequence joins TRBV19 and TRBJ2-4; no clear D gene. This CDR3 is 14 amino acids long. Germline V gene data show CDR1 as LNHDA and CDR2 as SQIVND (reference sequence). The sequenced CDR3 bases are TGTGCCAGTAGTTTGAGAGCCGCTAACTATGGT. Amino acids: CASSLRAANYG. The entire CDR3 is CASSLRAANYGQYF.

Comment on this clone: The CDR3 end falls 3 residues outside the read, so it is completed with the germline J gene. The chain uses TRBV13 and TRBJ2-1; a weak D match, TRBD2 (6 bases). Germline values: CDR1 PRHDT, CDR2 FYEKMQ (reference sequence). Trimming took off 3 bases at V and 4 bases at J, with 10 bases between the two ends. CDR3 length equals 14 residues. The CDR3 sequence: CASSLGDFYNEQFF. Incomplete CDR3 DNA: TGTGCCAGCAGCTTGGGGGACTTTTACAATGAG.

Comments on this clone: The CDR3 is cut off 3 residues early in the read; its end comes from the germline J gene. The chain joins TRBV6-2 or TRBV6-3 to TRBJ1-5; 8 bases match TRBD1. CDR3 size: 15 residues. Germline V gene sequence: CDR1 MNHEY, CDR2 SVGEGT. Unmatched junction bases numbered 4, after V lost 6 bases and J lost 0 bases. Here the CDR3 reads CASRRTGYSNQPQHF. CDR3 DNA (partial): TGTGCCAGCAGAAGGACAGGGTATAGCAATCAGCCC.

On this clone itself: Coverage ceases 3 residues before the CDR3 finishes, and the germline J gene fills in the end. J is TRBJ1-1 and V is TRBV19; D uncertain. Germline CDR1 is LNHDA and CDR2 is SQIVND (reference sequence). The CDR3 sequence is 15 residues long. The CDR3 here is CASSIWASGRNEAFF. CDR3 DNA (partial): TGTGCCAGTAGTATTTGGGCTAGCGGGAGAAATGAG.

On this clone itself: Read sequence stops 3 residues before the CDR3 end, and the germline J gene provides the missing end. V gene TRBV24-1 combines with J gene TRBJ2-6; perhaps TRBD2 as D (5 bases). Germline CDR1 is KGHDR and CDR2 is SFDVKD. This CDR3 comprises 13 residues. With 5 bases removed from V and 12 bases from J, the gap between germline ends came to 13 bases. Partial CDR3 DNA: TGTGCCACCAGTGCGCGGGTTGCCGGCGTC. Translated: CATSARVAGV. The full CDR3 is CATSARVAGVLTF.

Remarks on this clone: Coverage ceases 3 residues before the CDR3 finishes, and the germline J gene fills in the end. Other DNA sequences in the same sample also yield this CDR3. This chain joins TRBV5-1 and TRBJ1-3; TRBD1 might be the D (5 bases). V was clipped by 6 bases and J by 0 bases, with 13 bases between them. Looked up from germline, CDR1 is SGHRS and CDR2 is YFSETQ. The CDR3 length is 15 residues. This CDR3 reads CASTKGADSGNTIYF. The sequenced part of the CDR3 DNA is TGCGCCAGCACTAAAGGGGCAGACTCTGGAAACACC. The full variable domain, its missing parts supplied by reference TRBV5-1 and TRBJ1-3, is KAGVTQTPRYLIKTRGQQVTLSCSPISGHRSVSWYQQTPGQGLQFLFEYFSETQRNKGNFPGRFSGRQFSNSRSEMNVSTLELGDSALYLCASTKGADSGNTIYFGEGSWLTVV.

As concerns this clone: The read halts 3 residues ahead of the CDR3 end, with the missing end drawn from the germline J gene. The chain recombines TRBV28 with TRBJ2-1; D not resolved. Germline loops: CDR1 MDHEN, CDR2 SYDVKM. Trimming pared 3 bases from V and 8 bases from J, leaving 11 bases between. The CDR3 contains 13 residues. Incomplete CDR3 DNA: TGTGCCAGCAGTTTTGTTACCCCGGATGAG. Translation gives CASSFVTPDE. The entire CDR3 protein is CASSFVTPDEQFF.

As to this clone: The read ends 3 residues shy of where the CDR3 ends; the end is completed using the germline J gene. The V and J genes are TRBV11-2 and TRBJ2-7, with unresolved D. The CDR3 runs to 11 residues. V was pared by 6 bases and J by 5 bases, with 8 bases between. CDR1 SGHAT and CDR2 FQNNGV come from the germline V gene. CDR3 sequence: CASSLSHEQYF. The covered CDR3 bases are TGTGCCAGCAGTCTGTCTCACGAG.

In regard to this clone: The read terminates 3 residues before the CDR3 end, so the remaining end is supplied by the germline J gene. V usage is TRBV28 and J usage is TRBJ2-2; 8 positions match TRBD2. V lost 5 bases and J lost 5; bases outside the gene matches: 4. CDR1 MDHEN and CDR2 SYDVKM come from the germline V gene. This CDR3 has 14 amino acids. The sequenced part of the CDR3 DNA is TGTGCCAGCAGTCCGGGACTAGTGACCGGGGAG. Residues: CASSPGLVTGE. The whole CDR3 protein reads CASSPGLVTGELFF.

About this clone itself: The read finishes 3 residues shy of the CDR3 end, and the germline J gene is used to complete it. The genes are TRBV10-3 and TRBJ1-1, with a tentative D call TRBD1 (6 bases). CDR1 and CDR2 (germline): ENHRY, SYGVKD. The CDR3 totals 14 residues. The CDR3 protein is CAISVLGIQGEAFF. The CDR3 bases that were read are TGTGCCATCAGTGTTTTGGGGATACAGGGAGAA.